This T cell receptor beta chain was identified in a study of blood T cell repertoires in COVID-19 (dated by TCRdb to the early 2020s). Looking at the study overall: Collaborator samples came from the United States, Italy and Spain and covered acute and convalescent phases of COVID-19. Where available, HLA class I and class II types were obtained from metadata supplied by the sample provider rather than from assay-based typing. Deeply sampled blood TCRbeta repertoires from subjects exposed to, actively infected with, or recovered from COVID-19 were included in the dataset. The prospective study material was composed of cDNA or gDNA derived from T cells, B-cell-depleted T cells, or PBMCs. Sample metadata almost always included a de-identified subject ID, COVID-19 status, age in years and sex. Samples were obtained from the ongoing ImmuneRACE study (first 160 participants) and from approximately 1,200 subjects provided by 6 global collaborators. The repertoires were released in a freely available public database intended as a resource for research on the immune response to SARS-CoV-2. What the study reported, not specific to this receptor: The amount of clinical and demographic metadata varied by source and participant and was provided uncurated.

TCRbeta CDR3 regions were amplified from genomic DNA using the immunoSEQ Assay, a bias-controlled multiplex PCR. The authors processed their data as follows. The number of nucleated cells in each sample was estimated from the amplification of reference gene primers within the assay. Sequence reads were collapsed and filtered to measure the absolute abundance of every unique TCRbeta CDR3 rearrangement. Productive Simpson clonality was computed per sample as the square root of Simpson's diversity index over productive rearrangements. TCRdb retrieved this table from immuneACCESS and kept in-frame rearrangements only. Not all clones are present; in checked studies, unresolved V genes account for under half, and no reason is known for the remainder. V, J and clone size reflect that table, while D and trimming were determined from the DNA. The sample profile shows approximately 290,000 clones; roughly 90% of them were found once. Around 2.2% of the sample is taken by the ten largest.

One collaborating source in Seattle enrolled patients while the patients were actively infected and followed the patients over time throughout the course of disease. Each collaborating institution followed its own protocols to collect whole blood in K2EDTA tubes. For TCRbeta analysis, collaborators shipped samples as frozen whole blood, isolated PBMCs, or DNA extracted from either of those sample types. Note on this clone: Which antigen it targets is not known. No base quality information exists; no much larger clone differs at one position.

Trimming removed 0 bases from V and 1 base from J, leaving 6 bases between the germline ends. The germline V gene encodes CDR1 GTSNPN and CDR2 SVGIG (reference sequence). Reading from cysteine to phenylalanine, the CDR3 counts 13 amino acids. Of all the DNA, just the CDR3 is kept, 39 bases in frame from base 1. The origin of this receptor is a woman aged 25 to 39 with COVID-19, enrolled during active disease. The sequenced material came from peripheral blood. The chain uses TRBV30 and TRBJ1-1, with the D gene too uncertain to name. Here the CDR3 is given as CAWSVLGNTEAFF. The nucleotide sequence reads as follows: TGTGCCTGGAGTGTACTAGGGAACACTGAAGCTTTCTTT.